This record looks at one TCR beta chain sequence and its context. V dropped 2 bases and J dropped 2 bases, with 17 bases sitting between them. The CDR3 spans 16 residues. Germline V gives CDR1 GTSNPN, CDR2 SVGIG (reference sequence). The data were obtained in a study of shared clonotypes between healthy human individuals. Healthy adults negative for HIV, lacking recent acute infections or vaccinations, served as donors. Everyone who donated was a Caucasian adult who lived in Nashville, Tennessee. Assay used: immunoSEQ multiplex PCR; TCRdb lists only in-frame clones, some missing. In the table there are 600,000 to 700,000 clones, roughly 73% of which are singletons.

Source material: memory CD4+ T cells sorted from blood. Regarding subset: CD45RA-negative fraction. This TCR came from a woman under 40 in good health. V and J are TRBV30 and TRBJ2-3; either TRBD1 or TRBD2 may supply D (5 bases each). The DNA of the CDR3 is TGTGCCTGGAGTTCTTCGTCCGGGACCCTCACAGATACGCAGTATTTT. Residues: CAWSSSSGTLTDTQYF.